Shown below are 11 T cell receptor beta chains from a single sample sequenced in a study of blood T cell repertoires in COVID-19. Data came from immunoSEQ multiplex PCR; TCRdb stores just in-frame clones and leaves some out. The sample holds more than 150,000 clones, around nine tenths seen once. The sequencing input was peripheral blood. These TCRs come from a woman in her late teens or twenties who had recovered from COVID-19.

The chain uses TRBV10-3 and TRBJ2-7, with a possible D match to TRBD1 (5 bases). CDR3 length: 12 residues. Per germline, CDR1 ENHRY and CDR2 SYGVKD. Trimming cost V 4 bases and J 5 bases, with 9 bases left between them. The CDR3 sequence: CAISAGSNEQYV. CDR3 nucleotide sequence: TGTGCCATCAGTGCAGGGTCGAACGAGCAGTACGTC.

This clone has a handful of counts. V gene TRBV24-1 combines with J gene TRBJ2-3; tentative D call: TRBD1 (5 bases). CDR1 KGHDR and CDR2 SFDVKD come from the germline V gene. Trimming shortened V by 4 bases and J by 4 bases, and 23 bases separated the two germline ends. The CDR3 is 18 residues long. CDR3 residues: CATSDPKVGLSSPDTQYF. The CDR3, as DNA: TGTGCCACCAGTGACCCCAAGGTGGGGCTTAGTTCCCCAGATACGCAGTATTTT.

The V call is TRBV27, the J call TRBJ1-5; the match to TRBD1 covers 9 bases. CDR3 length: 15 residues. Trimming took 5 bases from V and 7 from J; bases not matched to a gene: 9. Germline CDR1 reads MNHEY; CDR2 reads SMNVEV (reference sequence). The CDR3 coding sequence is TGTGCCAGCAGTCCGGCGGGACAGGGCAGACAGCCCCAGCATTTT. This translates into CASSPAGQGRQPQHF.

The rearrangement links TRBV28 to TRBJ2-5; D may be TRBD2 (6 bases). The germline gives CDR1 MDHEN, CDR2 SYDVKM. Trimming left V 3 bases short and J 5 bases short, with 22 bases between. There are 17 residues in the CDR3. The chain's CDR3 is CASSFFGRTSGVETQYF. DNA of the CDR3: TGTGCCAGCAGTTTTTTCGGAAGGACTTCGGGGGTCGAGACCCAGTACTTC.

The chain employs TRBV19 and TRBJ2-5, with D unclear. With 5 bases removed from V and 2 bases from J, the gap between germline ends came to 12 bases. The CDR3 covers 14 residues. In germline, CDR1 is LNHDA, CDR2 SQIVND (reference sequence). The chain's CDR3 is CASSLLQEQETQYF. CDR3 nucleotides: TGTGCCAGTAGTTTGTTGCAGGAACAAGAGACCCAGTACTTC.

The chain has TRBV14 and TRBJ1-3; perhaps TRBD1 as D (5 bases). The CDR3 runs 17 residues. The germline CDR1 and CDR2 sequences are SGHDN and FVKESK. Trimming took off 4 bases at V and 0 bases at J, with 16 bases between the two ends. CDR3 sequence (DNA): TGTGCCAGCAGCCCCCGGGGGGGATCCCTCTCTGGAAACACCATATATTTT. Translating gives CASSPRGGSLSGNTIYF.

This clone was recorded a few times. The chain uses TRBV6-4 and TRBJ2-1; 9 positions agree with TRBD2. V shed 8 bases, J shed 9 bases, and the junction held 14 bases outside the gene matches. CDR3 length equals 15 residues. CDR1 MRHNA and CDR2 SNTAGT come from the germline V gene. The CDR3 coding sequence is TGTGCCAGCTCACGGATAGCGGGGGAGGGCGTTGAGCAGTTCTTC. Its protein product is CASSRIAGEGVEQFF.

The genes are TRBV11-2 and TRBJ2-1; D is ambiguous. Germline V CDR1 and CDR2: SGHAT, FQNNGV. There are 16 residues in the CDR3. Deletions cut 0 bases from V and 3 bases from J, with 12 bases between. This chain's CDR3 is CASSLDLYTNYNEQFF. The CDR3 DNA reads TGTGCCAGCAGCTTAGATCTTTACACCAACTACAATGAGCAGTTCTTC.

This clone occurred once. The chain has TRBV7-8 and TRBJ2-3; D gene unclear. The CDR3 covers 13 residues. V gave up 1 base and J gave up 4 bases, with 6 bases separating them. The germline V gene encodes CDR1 SGHVS and CDR2 FQNEAQ. CDR3 protein: CASSLVSPDTQYF. The CDR3 bases are TGTGCCAGCAGCTTAGTTTCTCCAGATACGCAGTATTTT.

The chain has TRBV18 and TRBJ1-1, with D unclear. Germline V gene lookup returns CDR1 KGHSH and CDR2 LQKENI. The CDR3 runs 16 residues. V shed 3 bases and J shed 1 base, with 15 bases lying between them. DNA for the CDR3: TGTGCCAGCTCACCCGAACAGAGCCCGACGAACACTGAAGCTTTCTTT. Protein: CASSPEQSPTNTEAFF.

This chain joins TRBV19 and TRBJ2-3, with D possibly matching TRBD2 (6 bases). V lost 5 bases and J lost 4, with 19 bases in between. The germline V gene has CDR1 LNHDA and CDR2 SQIVND (reference sequence). This CDR3 spans 16 amino acids. The CDR3 nucleotides are TGTGCCAGTAGTCCAAGCCTACTAGCCAGCCCAGATACGCAGTATTTT. Translating gives CASSPSLLASPDTQYF.